Listed below are T cell receptor beta chains from one sample, sequenced in a study of T cells in Graves' hyperthyroidism and ophthalmopathy. MiXCR, run by TCRdb on the multiplex PCR reads, gives a single entry per CDR3 protein. The sample has 600,000 to 850,000 distinct CDR3 sequences, approximately 18% seen once; the top ten hold approximately 15%. Sample: blood. These TCRs come from a woman aged 45 to 65 with Graves' hyperthyroidism that later progressed to Graves' ophthalmopathy. CDR3s include the opening cysteine and the closing phenylalanine or tryptophan. D genes are given only for firm matches. Clone size, where shown, is once, few, many, or a class for clones that have expanded.

J gene	clone size	D gene	V gene	CDR3 DNA	CDR3 protein
TRBJ2-4	many	.	TRBV20-1	TGCAGTGCTAGAGGAGGGTTGGACATTCAGTACTTC	CSARGGLDIQYF
TRBJ2-1	.	.	TRBV20-1	TGCAGTCCCGGCGTGTCCCGCGGTGGGGGCCATATTGAGCAGTTCTTC	CSPGVSRGGGHIEQFF
TRBJ1-5	.	.	TRBV7-8	TGTGCCAGCAGCCACACGGGACGGGGCTTTAATCAGCCCCAGCATTTT	CASSHTGRGFNQPQHF
TRBJ1-2	few	TRBD1	TRBV6-5	TGTGCCAGCAGTTACCGGGGACAGGGGCTATATGGCTACACCTTC	CASSYRGQGLYGYTF
TRBJ1-1	.	.	TRBV6-1	TGTGCCAGCCAACGGGCATCGAACACTGAAGCTTTCTTT	CASQRASNTEAFF
TRBJ1-2	.	TRBD1	TRBV5-1	TGCGCCAGCAGCTTTTCAGGGGGAAAAGACTATGGCTACACCTTC	CASSFSGGKDYGYTF
TRBJ2-5	many	TRBD1	TRBV5-6	TGTGCCAGCAGCTTCGGACAGGGGGCTACAGAGACCCAGTACTTC	CASSFGQGATETQYF
TRBJ2-5	few	.	TRBV9	TGTGCCAGCAGCGTAGAATTTCAAGAGACCCAGTACTTC	CASSVEFQETQYF
TRBJ2-5	.	TRBD1	TRBV20-1	TGCAGTGCTAGAGGACGGGACAGGGGAAAAGAGACCCAGTACTTC	CSARGRDRGKETQYF
TRBJ1-6	few	.	TRBV7-9	TGTGCCAGCGGATGGGGGTTTTCACCCCTCCACTTT	CASGWGFSPLHF